Below, 29 T cell receptor beta chains from the same sample are listed, as sequenced in a study of blood T cell repertoires in COVID-19. Assay used: immunoSEQ multiplex PCR; TCRdb lists only in-frame clones, some missing. The sample comprises some 100,000 clones, more than 90% of which are singletons, and around 6% rests with the top ten. The sample taken for sequencing was peripheral blood. These receptors were obtained from a man between 65 and 85 years old with acute or convalescent COVID-19.

The V gene is TRBV7-6, the J gene TRBJ2-1; TRBD1 might be the D (6 bases). The CDR3 spans 15 residues. Trimming shortened V by 5 bases and J by 1 base, and 12 bases separated the two germline ends. From germline, CDR1 is SGHVS and CDR2 FNYEAQ. The CDR3 bases are TGTGCCAGCAGCCCAAAGGGGGATTCCTACAATGAGCAGTTCTTC. Amino acids: CASSPKGDSYNEQFF.

This sequence joins TRBV24-1 and TRBJ2-1, with D possibly being TRBD1 (6 bases). CDR3 size: 16 residues. Trimming took off 4 bases at V and 0 bases at J, with 12 bases between the two ends. Germline V CDR1 and CDR2: KGHDR, SFDVKD. This CDR3 is CATSDRTASSYNEQFF. The DNA of the CDR3 is TGTGCCACCAGTGACCGGACAGCAAGCTCCTACAATGAGCAGTTCTTC.

This clone was detected once. The V and J genes are TRBV19 and TRBJ1-6; 12 bases are shared with TRBD1. The CDR3 spans 16 residues. The V and J ends lost 6 bases and 7 bases, in that order; junction bases with no gene match: 7. Per germline, CDR1 LNHDA and CDR2 SQIVND (reference sequence). The CDR3 DNA sequence: TGTGCCAGTAGGGGACAGGGGGCGGCGAGAAATTCACCCCTCCACTTT. Translated, it gives CASRGQGAARNSPLHF.

The rearrangement links TRBV10-2 to TRBJ2-7; D remains ambiguous. Germline V CDR1 and CDR2: WSHSY, SAAADI. This CDR3 is 14 amino acids long. The germline V and J ends were trimmed by 4 bases and 3 bases, with 13 bases remaining between them. This chain's CDR3 is CASSGLGSDYEQYF. The CDR3 DNA sequence: TGCGCCAGCAGTGGCCTAGGATCCGACTACGAGCAGTACTTC.

The V gene is TRBV6-6, the J gene TRBJ2-5; 11 bases line up with TRBD2. The CDR3 covers 16 residues. Germline loops: CDR1 MNHNY, CDR2 SVGAGI (reference sequence). V shed 6 bases, J shed 2 bases, and the junction held 8 bases outside the gene matches. In DNA, the CDR3 is TGTGCCAGCAGCCAACTAGCGGGAGTTTATCAAGAGACCCAGTACTTC. This encodes CASSQLAGVYQETQYF.

V and J are TRBV14 and TRBJ2-3; weak D call: TRBD1 (6 bases). The CDR3 consists of 13 residues. Germline assignment: CDR1 SGHDN and CDR2 FVKESK. V was cut by 0 bases and J by 8 bases, with 9 bases left in between. The CDR3 loop reads CASSQDQGITQYF. The CDR3 DNA reads TGTGCCAGCAGCCAAGATCAGGGGATTACGCAGTATTTT.

The V call is TRBV27, the J call TRBJ2-1; D is ambiguous. Trimming removed 6 bases from V and 0 bases from J, with 9 bases in between. Per germline, CDR1 MNHEY and CDR2 SMNVEV (reference sequence). The CDR3 consists of 14 residues. CDR3 sequence reads: CASRLLSSYNEQFF. CDR3 DNA: TGTGCCAGCAGACTGCTTAGCTCCTACAATGAGCAGTTCTTC.

This clone was observed a single time. J is TRBJ1-6 and V is TRBV5-5; 7 bases are shared with TRBD1. Germline V gives CDR1 SGHKS, CDR2 YYEKEE (reference sequence). CDR3 size: 16 residues. J was trimmed by 6 bases and V by 3 bases; bases with no gene match: 9. This CDR3 reads CASSWGTVAGNSPLHF. The CDR3 nucleotides are TGTGCCAGCAGCTGGGGGACAGTGGCGGGTAATTCACCCCTCCACTTT.

The rearrangement uses TRBV4-1 and TRBJ2-3; 8 bases are shared with TRBD1. The J segment lost 2 bases and the V segment lost 4 bases, leaving 8 bases of the junction unmatched. This CDR3 has 16 residues. Germline values: CDR1 MGHRA, CDR2 YSYEKL. The CDR3: CASSLTGTGITDTQYF. CDR3 DNA: TGCGCCAGCAGCCTCACCGGGACAGGAATCACAGATACGCAGTATTTT.

This chain links TRBV28 with TRBJ1-2, with a tentative D call TRBD1 (6 bases). Germline CDR1 and CDR2: MDHEN and SYDVKM. CDR3 length: 14 residues. Trimming removed 6 bases from V and 1 base from J, with 12 bases in between. In DNA, the CDR3 is TGTGCCAGCAGCCCAGGACAGATTAACTATGGCTACACCTTC. It translates to CASSPGQINYGYTF.

The chain carries TRBV5-5 and TRBJ1-2, with a possible D match to TRBD1 (6 bases). CDR1 and CDR2 (germline): SGHKS, YYEKEE (reference sequence). This CDR3 contains 13 residues. The ends were cut back, 3 bases at V and 4 bases at J, with 10 bases in the middle. The CDR3: CASSSGTLYGYTF. The DNA of the CDR3 is TGTGCCAGCAGCTCCGGGACACTCTATGGCTACACCTTC.

The chain links TRBV29-1 to TRBJ1-1; TRBD1 matches at 10 bases. CDR3 size: 12 residues. The germline V gene encodes CDR1 SQVTM and CDR2 ANQGSEA. Losses at the gene ends were 6 bases for V and 4 bases for J; bases not matched to a gene: 2. The CDR3 DNA sequence: TGCAGCGTCAGGACAGGGGGCACTGAAGCTTTCTTT. Its translation: CSVRTGGTEAFF.

V usage is TRBV6-5 and J usage is TRBJ2-7; TRBD1 aligns across 7 bases. CDR1 is MNHEY and CDR2 is SVGAGI in the germline V gene. The V segment lost 6 bases and the J segment 5 bases; nucleotides outside the gene matches: 13. This CDR3 is 15 amino acids long. CDR3 amino acids: CASRGGQAGVHEQYF. CDR3 sequence (DNA): TGTGCCAGCAGAGGAGGACAGGCGGGTGTCCACGAGCAGTACTTC.

CDR3 DNA: TGCGCCAGCAGCTTGGCCTTGTCGGGGGGATCCTACGAGCAGTACTTC. This translates into CASSLALSGGSYEQYF. This rearrangement joins TRBV5-1 to TRBJ2-7, with 7 bases that match TRBD2. V shed 0 bases, J shed 1 base, and the junction held 7 bases outside the gene matches. This CDR3 is built from 16 residues. Germline V gene lookup returns CDR1 SGHRS and CDR2 YFSETQ.

V and J are TRBV18 and TRBJ1-4; D is unresolved. The CDR3 is made up of 13 amino acids. Between the trimmed V and J ends, which lost 8 bases and 4 bases, there was a span of 11 bases. Germline values: CDR1 KGHSH, CDR2 LQKENI. In nucleotides, the CDR3 is TGTGCCAGCACAGACATCCTTAATGAAAAACTGTTTTTT. Translated: CASTDILNEKLFF.

This clone is a singleton in its sample. The chain couples TRBV19 to TRBJ2-7; TRBD1 matches 12 bases. Germline V gene lookup returns CDR1 LNHDA and CDR2 SQIVND (reference sequence). The CDR3 loop spans 15 amino acids. With V trimmed by 3 bases and J by 6 bases, 6 bases remained unmatched. CDR3 in amino acids: CASSMGTGGFLEQYF. The CDR3 coding sequence is TGTGCCAGTAGTATGGGGACAGGGGGCTTCCTCGAGCAGTACTTC.

DNA for the CDR3: TGTGCCAGTAAAAAAGGGGCCACCGGAAACACCATATATTTT. Its translation is CASKKGATGNTIYF. This rearrangement joins TRBV19 to TRBJ1-3; D possibly corresponds to TRBD1 (5 bases). The germline V gene encodes CDR1 LNHDA and CDR2 SQIVND (reference sequence). The CDR3 is 14 amino acids. V shed 7 bases and J shed 4 bases, with 14 bases lying between them.

The J gene is TRBJ2-1, the V gene TRBV15, with 9 bases identical to TRBD2. The CDR3 length is 14 residues. J was trimmed by 2 bases and V by 5 bases; bases with no gene match: 1. CDR1 and CDR2 (germline): LNHNV, YYDKDF (reference sequence). In nucleotides, the CDR3 is TGTGCCACCAGCCTAGCGGGAACCTACAATGAGCAGTTCTTC. Protein product: CATSLAGTYNEQFF.

The V and J genes are TRBV5-6 and TRBJ2-2; no clear D. V was trimmed by 6 bases and J by 3 bases, leaving 12 bases between them. CDR3 length equals 14 residues. Germline loops: CDR1 SGHDT, CDR2 YYEEEE. Written as DNA, the CDR3 is TGTGCCAGCAACCTCGACACCGACACCGGGGAGCTGTTTTTT. It codes for CASNLDTDTGELFF.

J is TRBJ2-2 and V is TRBV4-1, with D possibly being TRBD1 (6 bases). CDR1 and CDR2 from the germline V gene are MGHRA and YSYEKL. V lost 3 bases and J 8 bases, leaving 28 bases between the germline ends. This CDR3 has 19 residues. CDR3 in amino acids: CASSHGLLLHREKLGELFF. The CDR3 bases are TGCGCCAGCAGCCACGGTCTCCTTCTGCACAGGGAAAAACTGGGGGAGCTGTTTTTT.

The rearrangement joins TRBV4-1 to TRBJ2-5, with 8 bases identical to TRBD2. Germline V CDR1 and CDR2: MGHRA, YSYEKL. This CDR3 region has 17 residues. The V and J ends lost 4 bases and 5 bases, in that order; junction bases with no gene match: 15. For the CDR3, the DNA is TGCGCCAGCAGCCCAAGGGGGGGTGCAGCGGGGGACGAGACCCAGTACTTC. Its protein product is CASSPRGGAAGDETQYF.

This chain's CDR3 is CSVGVSQTYEQYF. The CDR3 coding sequence is TGCAGCGTTGGGGTTAGCCAGACCTACGAGCAGTACTTC. The chain is built from TRBV29-1 and TRBJ2-7; D is unresolved. Germline values: CDR1 SQVTM, CDR2 ANQGSEA. V lost 4 bases, J lost 2 bases, and 12 bases lay in between. The length of the CDR3 is 13 residues.

The chain couples TRBV6-5 to TRBJ2-7; 7 nucleotides line up with TRBD2. V shed 2 bases, J shed 5 bases, and the junction held 9 bases outside the gene matches. The CDR3 spans 15 residues. Germline V gene sequence: CDR1 MNHEY, CDR2 SVGAGI. The CDR3 loop is CASSYPLTSRDEQYF. CDR3 coding DNA: TGTGCCAGCAGTTACCCCTTGACTAGCCGGGACGAGCAGTACTTC.

This chain connects TRBV6-5 to TRBJ2-5; 7 nucleotides match TRBD2. Germline CDR1 and CDR2: MNHEY and SVGAGI. The CDR3 covers 15 residues. J gave up 5 bases and V 6 bases, and 12 bases lay outside the gene matches. The chain's CDR3 is CASRMSGNRPETQYF. In DNA, the CDR3 is TGTGCCAGCAGGATGAGCGGGAACCGACCGGAGACCCAGTACTTC.

The chain carries TRBV7-8 and TRBJ2-5; possibly TRBD1 for D (6 bases). Germline V gene sequence: CDR1 SGHVS, CDR2 FQNEAQ. There are 16 residues in the CDR3. V dropped 2 bases and J dropped 5 bases, with 18 bases sitting between them. The CDR3 sequence is CASSLNLWQGSETQYF. The DNA of the CDR3 is TGTGCCAGCAGCTTAAATTTGTGGCAGGGGAGCGAGACCCAGTACTTC.

The rearrangement links TRBV6-5 to TRBJ2-3, with a possible D match to TRBD2 (5 bases). The CDR3 totals 16 residues. Between the trimmed V and J ends, which lost 0 bases and 0 bases, there was a span of 10 bases. CDR1 MNHEY and CDR2 SVGAGI come from the germline V gene. The CDR3 sequence: CASSYSAGPSTDTQYF. The CDR3 coding sequence is TGTGCCAGCAGTTACTCGGCGGGTCCTAGCACAGATACGCAGTATTTT.

The genes are TRBV5-1 and TRBJ1-1, with D possibly being TRBD1 (6 bases). Trimming shortened V by 1 base and J by 1 base, and 26 bases separated the two germline ends. The germline CDR1 and CDR2 sequences are SGHRS and YFSETQ. The CDR3 has 20 amino acids. This chain's CDR3 is CASSLSRTTGMDYWNTEAFF. DNA of the CDR3: TGCGCCAGCAGCTTGTCACGAACCACAGGGATGGATTATTGGAACACTGAAGCTTTCTTT.

The rearrangement joins TRBV6-5 to TRBJ2-3; tentatively, D is TRBD2 (5 bases). Trimming cost V 1 base and J 2 bases, with 10 bases left between them. CDR1 and CDR2 (germline): MNHEY, SVGAGI. The CDR3 extends over 15 amino acids. DNA of the CDR3: TGTGCCAGCAGTTACTACGGGGTTACCACAGATACGCAGTATTTT. Its protein product is CASSYYGVTTDTQYF.

The gene calls are TRBV11-2 and TRBJ2-7, with 10 bases identical to TRBD2. The length of the CDR3 is 17 residues. Per germline, CDR1 SGHAT and CDR2 FQNNGV. With 3 bases clipped from V and 3 bases from J, the junction kept 11 bases outside the gene matches. The CDR3 DNA reads as TGTGCCAGCAGCTTTACCCTAGCGGGAGCAGTGTTCTACGAGCAGTACTTC. Its translation is CASSFTLAGAVFYEQYF.